This T cell receptor (beta chain) derives from a study of siplizumab effects on memory and regulatory T cells. Study-wide results and caveats: Proliferating Tregs from siplizumab cultures lacked functional confirmation of suppression. The majority of clones, roughly 75-95% of proliferating CD4+ or CD8+ clones, lacked an assignable naive or memory phenotype.

Assays captured about 10^5 TCR templates per sample. Sequenced by immunoSEQ multiplex PCR; TCRdb stores in-frame clones only, minus some. The sample yields about 72,000 clones, under 95% seen once. For this clone: The antigen remains unidentified.

Trimming cost V 5 bases and J 2 bases, with 11 bases left between them. There are 14 residues in the CDR3. Germline CDR1 reads SEHNR; CDR2 reads FQNEAQ (reference sequence). Sequenced: CD8+ T cells sorted from blood. This chain links TRBV7-9 with TRBJ2-3, with D possibly matching TRBD2 (5 bases). The sequence came from a human donor in good health. The CDR3 region is CASSRESHTDTQYF. The CDR3 nucleotides read TGTGCCAGCAGCCGGGAAAGTCACACAGATACGCAGTATTTT.